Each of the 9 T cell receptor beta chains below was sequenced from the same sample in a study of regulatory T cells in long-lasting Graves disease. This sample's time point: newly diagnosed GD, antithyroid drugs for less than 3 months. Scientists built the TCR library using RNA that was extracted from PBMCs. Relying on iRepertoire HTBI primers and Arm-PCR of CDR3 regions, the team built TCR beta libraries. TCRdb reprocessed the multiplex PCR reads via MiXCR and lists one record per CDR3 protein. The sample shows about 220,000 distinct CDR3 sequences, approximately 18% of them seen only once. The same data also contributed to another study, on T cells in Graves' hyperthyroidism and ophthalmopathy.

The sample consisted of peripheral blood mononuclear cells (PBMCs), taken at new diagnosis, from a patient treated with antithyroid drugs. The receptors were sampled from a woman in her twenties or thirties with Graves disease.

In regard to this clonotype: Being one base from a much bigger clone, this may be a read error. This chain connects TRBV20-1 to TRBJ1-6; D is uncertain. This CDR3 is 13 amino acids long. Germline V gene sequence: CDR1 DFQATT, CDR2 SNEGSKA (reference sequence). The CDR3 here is CSAGEAVNSPLHF. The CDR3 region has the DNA TGCAGTGCTGGAGAGGCAGTTAATTCACCCCTCCACTTT.

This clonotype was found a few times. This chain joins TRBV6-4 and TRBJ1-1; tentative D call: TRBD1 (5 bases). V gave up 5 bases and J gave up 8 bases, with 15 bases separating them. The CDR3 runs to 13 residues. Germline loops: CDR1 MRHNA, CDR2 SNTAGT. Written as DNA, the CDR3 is TGTGCCAGCAGTCGAATAGCAGGACAAGAAGCTTTCTTT. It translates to CASSRIAGQEAFF.

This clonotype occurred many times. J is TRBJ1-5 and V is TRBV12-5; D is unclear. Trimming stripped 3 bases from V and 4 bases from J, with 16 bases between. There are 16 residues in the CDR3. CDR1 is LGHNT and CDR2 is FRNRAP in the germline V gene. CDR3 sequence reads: CASGLGWNSINQPQHF. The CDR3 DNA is TGTGCTAGTGGTTTAGGTTGGAATTCAATTAATCAGCCCCAGCATTTT.

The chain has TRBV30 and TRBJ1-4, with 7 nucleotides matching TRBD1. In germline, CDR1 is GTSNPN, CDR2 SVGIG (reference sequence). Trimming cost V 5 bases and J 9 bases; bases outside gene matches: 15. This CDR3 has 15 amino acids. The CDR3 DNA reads TGTGCCTGGGGTTTTTCTCCACCGGGACAGCAAAAACTGTTTTTT. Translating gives CAWGFSPPGQQKLFF.

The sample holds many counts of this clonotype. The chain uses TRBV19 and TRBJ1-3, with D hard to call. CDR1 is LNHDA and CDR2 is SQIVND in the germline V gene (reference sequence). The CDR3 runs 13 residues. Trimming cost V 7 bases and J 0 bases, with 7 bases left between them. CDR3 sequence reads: CASTVSSGNTIYF. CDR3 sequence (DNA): TGTGCCAGTACCGTGAGCTCTGGAAACACCATATATTTT.

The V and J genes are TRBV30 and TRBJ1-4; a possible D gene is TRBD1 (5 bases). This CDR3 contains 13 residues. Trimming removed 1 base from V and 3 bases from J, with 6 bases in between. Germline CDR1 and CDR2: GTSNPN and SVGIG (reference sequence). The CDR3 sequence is CAWSEGSNEKLFF. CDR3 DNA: TGTGCCTGGAGTGAGGGGTCTAATGAAAAACTGTTTTTT. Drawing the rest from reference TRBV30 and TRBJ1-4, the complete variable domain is SQTIHQWPATLVQPVGSPLSLECTVEGTSNPNLYWYRQAAGRGLQLLFYSVGIGQISSEVPQNLSASRPQDRQFILSSKKLLLSDSGFYLCAWSEGSNEKLFFGSGTQLSVL.

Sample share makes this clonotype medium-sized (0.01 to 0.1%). The CDR3 region has the DNA TGTGCCAGCAGCCAAGGATCCTCGACGTTTCCGGGACTGGAACTGTTTTTT. It encodes CASSQGSSTFPGLELFF. The chain combines TRBV3-1 with TRBJ1-4; the D gene is possibly TRBD1 (5 bases). With 1 base removed from V and 12 bases from J, the gap between germline ends came to 24 bases. The CDR3 has 17 amino acids. Germline V CDR1 and CDR2: LGHDT, YNNKEL (reference sequence).

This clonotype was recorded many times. The CDR3 loop reads CASSHRLNYEQYF. For the CDR3, the DNA is TGTGCCAGCAGCCACCGACTGAATTACGAGCAGTACTTC. The chain recombines TRBV28 with TRBJ2-7; D unclear. The CDR3 runs 13 residues. V lost 6 bases, J lost 4 bases, and 13 bases lay in between. Germline V gene sequence: CDR1 MDHEN, CDR2 SYDVKM.

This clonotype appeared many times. The CDR3 coding sequence is TGTGCCACCAGGCCAGCGGGAAAGGAGACCCAGTACTTC. Translation: CATRPAGKETQYF. V is TRBV15 and J is TRBJ2-5, with 7 bases identical to TRBD2. The CDR3 is 13 residues long. CDR1 is LNHNV and CDR2 is YYDKDF in the germline V gene (reference sequence). V lost 6 bases to trimming and J lost 5 bases; unmatched junction nucleotides: 6.